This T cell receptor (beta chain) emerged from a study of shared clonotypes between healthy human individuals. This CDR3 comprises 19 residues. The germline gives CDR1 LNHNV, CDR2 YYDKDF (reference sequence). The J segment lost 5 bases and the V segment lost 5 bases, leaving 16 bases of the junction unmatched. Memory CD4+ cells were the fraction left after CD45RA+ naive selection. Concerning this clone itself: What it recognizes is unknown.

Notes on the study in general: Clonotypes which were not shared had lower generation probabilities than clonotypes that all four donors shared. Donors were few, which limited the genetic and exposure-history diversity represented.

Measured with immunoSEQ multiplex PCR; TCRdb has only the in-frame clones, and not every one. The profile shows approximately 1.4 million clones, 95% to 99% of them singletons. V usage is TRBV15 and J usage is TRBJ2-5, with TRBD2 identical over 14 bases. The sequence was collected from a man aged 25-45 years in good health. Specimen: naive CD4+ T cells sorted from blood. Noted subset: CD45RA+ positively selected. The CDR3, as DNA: TGTGCCACCAGCCCCCAAGGTAGGGGACTAGCGGGAGTCACGGAGACCCAGTACTTC. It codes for CATSPQGRGLAGVTETQYF.